The 9 T cell receptor beta chains presented below share a single source sample, sequenced in a study of response to subunit inactivated influenza vaccine. TCRdb reprocessed the RT-PCR reads with MiXCR, giving one entry per CDR3 protein. The sample has just under 550,000 distinct CDR3 sequences; under 30% are singletons. This sample also belongs to another study, concerning T cells expressing NK-cell markers. That paper notes: Scientists made TCR beta cDNA using 5'RACE template switching with UMIs.

The sequences come from CD4+ T cells sorted from PBMCs, collected approximately 13 days after vaccination. The origin of the receptors is a man aged 50-60 years who received an inactivated influenza vaccine.

The rearrangement joins TRBV7-9 to TRBJ2-7; unclear D gene. The CDR3 runs to 12 residues. Germline lookup yields CDR1 SEHNR and CDR2 FQNEAQ (reference sequence). Between the trimmed V and J ends, which lost 8 bases and 0 bases, there was a span of 8 bases. The CDR3 loop reads CASERNSYEQYF. The CDR3, as DNA: TGTGCCAGCGAAAGGAACTCCTACGAGCAGTACTTC.

This CDR3 is CASSHSGSAYNEQFF. The CDR3 nucleotides read TGTGCCAGCAGCCATAGCGGGAGTGCCTACAATGAGCAGTTCTTC. The V gene is TRBV5-6, the J gene TRBJ2-1, with TRBD2 matching over 9 bases. CDR1 is SGHDT and CDR2 is YYEEEE in the germline V gene. The J segment lost 2 bases and the V segment lost 4 bases, leaving 4 bases of the junction unmatched. The CDR3 is made up of 15 amino acids.

There are many counts of this clonotype. The chain links TRBV5-1 to TRBJ2-7, with 7 nucleotides matching TRBD2. Per the germline V gene, CDR1 is SGHRS and CDR2 is YFSETQ. V shed 4 bases, J shed 10 bases, and the junction held 11 bases outside the gene matches. The CDR3 is 13 residues long. CDR3 amino acids: CASSQDGGTFQYF. The CDR3 DNA sequence: TGCGCCAGCAGCCAAGACGGGGGGACTTTTCAGTACTTC.

This clonotype was found a few times. V gene TRBV6-2 or TRBV6-3 combines with J gene TRBJ2-1, with 10 bases matching TRBD2. Unmatched junction bases numbered 7, after V lost 5 bases and J lost 0 bases. Germline CDR1 reads MNHEY; CDR2 reads SVGEGT. This CDR3 is built from 17 residues. The CDR3 sequence: CASSKTSGPISYNEQFF. The CDR3 DNA sequence: TGTGCCAGCAGTAAGACTAGCGGGCCTATCTCCTACAATGAGCAGTTCTTC.

This clonotype was found many times. The chain recombines TRBV12-3 or TRBV12-4 with TRBJ2-7, with TRBD2 as a possible D gene (6 bases). The V gene lost 6 bases and the J gene lost 4 bases, with 13 bases spanning the gap. This CDR3 has 13 residues. The CDR3 coding sequence is TGTGCCAGCAGCCCGGGACTGAGTTACGAGCAGTACTTC. As protein: CASSPGLSYEQYF.

The chain couples TRBV11-2 to TRBJ2-1; D gene ambiguous. The germline V and J ends were trimmed by 3 bases and 4 bases, with 19 bases remaining between them. The CDR3 runs to 17 residues. Germline CDR1 is SGHAT and CDR2 is FQNNGV. The CDR3 is CASSFLTDAGAYNEQFF. CDR3 DNA: TGTGCCAGCAGCTTCCTGACCGATGCTGGCGCATACAATGAGCAGTTCTTC.

The chain combines TRBV12-3 or TRBV12-4 with TRBJ1-4, with D hard to call. V dropped 5 bases and J dropped 4 bases, with 11 bases sitting between them. The length of the CDR3 is 14 residues. Here the CDR3 reads CASSARGSNEKLFF. DNA for the CDR3: TGTGCCAGCAGTGCACGGGGAAGTAATGAAAAACTGTTTTTT.

The V call is TRBV20-1, the J call TRBJ2-1, with D possibly TRBD1 on 5 matching bases. The CDR3 spans 12 residues. With 3 bases removed from V and 9 bases from J, the gap between germline ends came to 12 bases. The germline CDR1 and CDR2 sequences are DFQATT and SNEGSKA (reference sequence). The CDR3 loop reads CSASVNRGEQFF. CDR3 in DNA: TGCAGTGCTAGTGTTAATAGGGGTGAGCAGTTCTTC.

V usage is TRBV15 and J usage is TRBJ2-1; 13 bases are shared with TRBD2. The V gene's germline CDR1 is LNHNV and CDR2 YYDKDF (reference sequence). This CDR3 is 16 amino acids long. Trimming took 0 bases from V and 8 from J; bases not matched to a gene: 4. CDR3 nucleotides: TGTGCCACCAGCAGAGATACTAGCGGGGGGGCCCATGAGCAGTTCTTC. Translated, it gives CATSRDTSGGAHEQFF.